This T cell receptor (beta chain) emerged from a study of T-cell memory formation after mild COVID-19. Findings of the study overall: Later expanders leaned CD4+, whereas day 15 to 85 contracting clones were balanced CD4/CD8.

Trimming took 4 bases from V and 5 from J, leaving 18 bases between them. The CDR3 has 14 residues. Germline V lookup: CDR1 GTSNPN, CDR2 SVGIG (reference sequence). Comments on this clonotype: What it binds is unknown.

TCRdb analysed the 5' RACE reads with MiXCR anew, one entry per CDR3 protein. The table records 250,000 to 350,000 distinct CDR3 sequences, about 15% of them present only once. This sequence joins TRBV30 and TRBJ2-7; D is perhaps TRBD1 (5 bases). The sequencing input was PBMCs or a T cell subset sorted from them (not recorded which). The sequence derives from a man between 18 and 35 years old who had mild COVID-19 (a few samples of this study predate the infection). Cell type and time point are not known. The DNA of the CDR3 is TGTGCCTGGACCCCAGGGTACGGATACGACGAGCAGTACTTC. This encodes CAWTPGYGYDEQYF.